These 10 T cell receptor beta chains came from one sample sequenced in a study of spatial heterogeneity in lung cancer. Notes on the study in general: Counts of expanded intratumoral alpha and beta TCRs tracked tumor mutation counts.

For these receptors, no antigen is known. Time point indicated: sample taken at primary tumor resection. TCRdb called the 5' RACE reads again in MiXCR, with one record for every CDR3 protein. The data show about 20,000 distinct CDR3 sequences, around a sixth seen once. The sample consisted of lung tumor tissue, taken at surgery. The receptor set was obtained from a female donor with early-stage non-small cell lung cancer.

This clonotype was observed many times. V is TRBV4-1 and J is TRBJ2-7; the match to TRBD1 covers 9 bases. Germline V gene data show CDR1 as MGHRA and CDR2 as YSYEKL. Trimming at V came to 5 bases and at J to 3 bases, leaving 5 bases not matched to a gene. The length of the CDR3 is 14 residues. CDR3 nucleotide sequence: TGCGCCAGCAGCTCGGGACAGGGACTCTACGAGCAGTACTTC. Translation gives CASSSGQGLYEQYF.

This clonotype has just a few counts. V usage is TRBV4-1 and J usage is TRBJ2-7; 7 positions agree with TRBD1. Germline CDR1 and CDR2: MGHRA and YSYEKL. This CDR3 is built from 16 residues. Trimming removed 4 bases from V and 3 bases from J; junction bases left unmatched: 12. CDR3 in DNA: TGCGCCAGCAGCCTCTATGACGGACAGGTTGACTACGAGCAGTACTTC. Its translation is CASSLYDGQVDYEQYF.

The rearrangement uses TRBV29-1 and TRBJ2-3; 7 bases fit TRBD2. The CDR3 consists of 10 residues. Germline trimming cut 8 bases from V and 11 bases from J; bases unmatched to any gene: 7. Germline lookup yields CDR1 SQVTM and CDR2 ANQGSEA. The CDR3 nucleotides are TGCAGCACTGGGAGGGGAGAGCAGTATTTT. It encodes CSTGRGEQYF.

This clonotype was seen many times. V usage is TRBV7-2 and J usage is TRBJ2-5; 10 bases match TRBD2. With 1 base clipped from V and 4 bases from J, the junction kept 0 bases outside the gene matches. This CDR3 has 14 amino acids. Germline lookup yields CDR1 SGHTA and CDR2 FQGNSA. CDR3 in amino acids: CASSLGTSGETQYF. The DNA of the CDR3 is TGTGCCAGCAGCTTAGGGACTAGCGGAGAGACCCAGTACTTC.

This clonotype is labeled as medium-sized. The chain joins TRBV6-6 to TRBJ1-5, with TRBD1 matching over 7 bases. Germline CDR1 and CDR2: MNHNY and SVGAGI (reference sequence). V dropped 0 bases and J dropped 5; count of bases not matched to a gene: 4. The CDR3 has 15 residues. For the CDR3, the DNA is TGTGCCAGCAGTTACTCTAGGCAGGGGGATCAGCCCCAGCATTTT. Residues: CASSYSRQGDQPQHF.

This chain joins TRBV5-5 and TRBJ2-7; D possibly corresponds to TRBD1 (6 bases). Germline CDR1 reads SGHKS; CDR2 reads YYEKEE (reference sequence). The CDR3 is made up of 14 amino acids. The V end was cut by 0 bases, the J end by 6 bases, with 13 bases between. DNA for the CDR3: TGTGCCAGCAGCTTGGGGCAGGGGTTCGGCGAGCAGTACTTC. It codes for CASSLGQGFGEQYF.

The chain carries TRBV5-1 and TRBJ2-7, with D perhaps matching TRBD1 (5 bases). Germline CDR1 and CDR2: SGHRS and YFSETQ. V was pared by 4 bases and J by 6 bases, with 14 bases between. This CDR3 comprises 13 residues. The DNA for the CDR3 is TGCGCCAGCAGCGCCGAGCAGGGTCCCGAGCAGTACTTC. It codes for CASSAEQGPEQYF.

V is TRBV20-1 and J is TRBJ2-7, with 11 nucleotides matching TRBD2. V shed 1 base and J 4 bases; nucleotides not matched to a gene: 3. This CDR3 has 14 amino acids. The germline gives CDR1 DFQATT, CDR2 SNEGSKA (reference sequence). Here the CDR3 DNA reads TGCAGTGCTAGAGGGGGGACTAGCGGTTACGAGCAGTACTTC. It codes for CSARGGTSGYEQYF.

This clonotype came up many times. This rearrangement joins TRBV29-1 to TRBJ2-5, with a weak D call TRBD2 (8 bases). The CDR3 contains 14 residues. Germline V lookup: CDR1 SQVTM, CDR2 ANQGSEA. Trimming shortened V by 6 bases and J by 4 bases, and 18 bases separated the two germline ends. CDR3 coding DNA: TGCAGCGTACCCGGGAGGGGGCGCGTAGAGACCCAGTACTTC. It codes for CSVPGRGRVETQYF.

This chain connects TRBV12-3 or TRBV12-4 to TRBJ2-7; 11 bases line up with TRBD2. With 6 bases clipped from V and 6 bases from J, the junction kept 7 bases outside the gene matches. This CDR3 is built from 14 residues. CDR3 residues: CASSPTSGRGEQYF. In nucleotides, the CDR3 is TGTGCCAGCAGCCCCACTAGCGGGAGAGGCGAGCAGTACTTC.